This T cell receptor beta chain was found in a study of shared clonotypes between healthy human individuals. Study results and caveats: Shared clonotypes across all four donors exceeded non-shared ones in generation probability.

With respect to this clone: Its antigen is not known.

CDR1 and CDR2 (germline): SGHRS, YFSETQ. V shed 4 bases and J shed 0 bases, with 16 bases lying between them. This CDR3 is built from 16 residues. Profiled with immunoSEQ multiplex PCR; TCRdb holds only in-frame clones, not every one. Of about 2.4 million clones detected, 93% appear once; the ten largest clones hold around 0.37%. V is TRBV5-1 and J is TRBJ1-2; a possible D gene is TRBD1 (5 bases). This TCR was sampled from a man aged 18 to 29 in good health. Some clones in this sample may be carry-over from other donors' samples. The sample comprised naive CD4+ T cells from PBMCs. Subset here: CD45RA+ positively selected. CDR3: CASSRYGGGSNYGYTF. CDR3 DNA: TGCGCCAGCAGCCGGTATGGGGGAGGGTCTAACTATGGCTACACCTTC. The whole variable domain, remainder taken from reference TRBV5-1 and TRBJ1-2, is KAGVTQTPRYLIKTRGQQVTLSCSPISGHRSVSWYQQTPGQGLQFLFEYFSETQRNKGNFPGRFSGRQFSNSRSEMNVSTLELGDSALYLCASSRYGGGSNYGYTFGSGTRLTVV.